This T cell receptor beta chain was obtained from a study of T-cell reconstitution after alpha-beta-depleted transplantation in children. For TCRbeta, the library was prepared with unique molecular identifiers. One entry per CDR3 protein results from TCRdb running MiXCR on the PCR reads. Of about 20,000 distinct CDR3 sequences in the sample, roughly a tenth were seen once. This clonotype was picked up many times. CDR3 length: 13 residues. Germline assignment: CDR1 LNHNV and CDR2 YYDKDF (reference sequence). V shed 1 base and J 5 bases; nucleotides not matched to a gene: 1. The sample consisted of PBMCs from the stem cell graft donor, taken from the stem cell graft. The TCR comes from a human donor who donated a stem cell graft to a child with chronic granulomatous disease. The chain carries TRBV15 and TRBJ2-7, with 8 bases that match TRBD2. CDR3 coding DNA: TGTGCCACCAGCAGAGTGACTAGCGACGAGCAGTACTTC. Translating gives CATSRVTSDEQYF.